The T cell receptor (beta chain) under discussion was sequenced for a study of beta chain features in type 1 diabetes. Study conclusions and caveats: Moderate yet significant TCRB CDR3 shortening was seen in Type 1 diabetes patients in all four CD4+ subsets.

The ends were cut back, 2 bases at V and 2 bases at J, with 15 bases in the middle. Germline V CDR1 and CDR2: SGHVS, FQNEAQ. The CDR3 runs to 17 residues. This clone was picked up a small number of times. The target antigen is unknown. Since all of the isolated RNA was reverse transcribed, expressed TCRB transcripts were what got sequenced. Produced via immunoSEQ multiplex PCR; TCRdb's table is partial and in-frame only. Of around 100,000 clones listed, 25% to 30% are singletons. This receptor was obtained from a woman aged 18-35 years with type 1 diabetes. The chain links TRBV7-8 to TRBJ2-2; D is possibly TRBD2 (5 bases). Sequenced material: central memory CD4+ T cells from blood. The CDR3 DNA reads TGTGCCAGCAGCTTAAATCTCGGGAATTTCAACACCGGGGAGCTGTTTTTT. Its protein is CASSLNLGNFNTGELFF.